This T cell receptor beta chain was identified in a study of T-cell reconstitution after alpha-beta-depleted transplantation in children (TCRdb year 2016). For the wider study: Using TCR repertoire profiling, the study quantitatively followed how T-cell immune reconstitution unfolded in children after TCRalphabeta/CD19-depleted allogeneic hematopoietic cell transplantation.

V and J are trimmed by 3 bases and 5 bases, and the gene matches miss 10 bases of the junction. Its CDR3 holds 16 amino acids, cysteine through phenylalanine. This entry keeps only the CDR3 DNA: 48 bases, framed from base 1. This clonotype was found many times. What this receptor recognizes is not known. No base quality values were provided; no much bigger clone lies one nucleotide off. The library came from PCR. Sequencer: Illumina HiSeq 2500. To normalize quantification of the TCRbeta repertoire, the TCR libraries were built with molecular barcoding that relied on unique molecular identifiers. The public reads were reanalyzed by TCRdb: fastp trimming at Q25, MiXCR alignment, in-frame beta chains only. Entries are consolidated by CDR3 protein sequence, retaining the most common genes and DNA. Present in this sample are around 500,000 distinct CDR3 sequences, about an eighth of which were seen just once. Clones ranked in the top ten supply approximately 5.4% of the sample.

The sequencing used PBMCs from the stem cell graft donor, collected from the stem cell graft. This clonotype was sampled from a human donor who donated a stem cell graft to a child with combined immunodeficiency. The receptor chain draws on TRBV12-3 or TRBV12-4 and TRBJ2-7, and TRBD2 matches 10 of the central bases. The CDR3 region reads CASSFPLLAGVDEQYF. The bases are TGTGCCAGCAGTTTCCCCCTCCTAGCGGGAGTGGACGAGCAGTACTTC.